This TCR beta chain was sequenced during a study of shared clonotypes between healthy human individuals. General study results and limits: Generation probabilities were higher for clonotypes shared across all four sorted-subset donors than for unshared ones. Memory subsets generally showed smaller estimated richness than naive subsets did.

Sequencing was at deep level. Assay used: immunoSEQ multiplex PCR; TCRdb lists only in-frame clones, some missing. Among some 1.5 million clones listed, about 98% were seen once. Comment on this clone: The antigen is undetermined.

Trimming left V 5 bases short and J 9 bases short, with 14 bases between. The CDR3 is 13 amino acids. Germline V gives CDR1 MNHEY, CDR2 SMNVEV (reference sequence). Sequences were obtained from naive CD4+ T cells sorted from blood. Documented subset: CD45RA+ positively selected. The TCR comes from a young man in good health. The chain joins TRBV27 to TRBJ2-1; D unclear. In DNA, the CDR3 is TGTGCCAGCAGTCTTGGATTTGGCGGTGAGCAGTTCTTC. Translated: CASSLGFGGEQFF.